These 18 T cell receptor beta chains originate from one sample sequenced in a study of blood T cell repertoires in COVID-19. Sequenced by immunoSEQ multiplex PCR; TCRdb stores in-frame clones only, minus some. This table holds approximately 170,000 clones, about 83% found once. The source material was peripheral blood. Every receptor here comes from a man in his forties who had recovered from COVID-19.

The chain links TRBV7-3 to TRBJ2-5; D gene unclear. CDR3 length: 12 residues. The V and J ends lost 5 bases and 0 bases respectively, with 4 bases between them. CDR1 is SGHTA and CDR2 is FQGTGA in the germline V gene. This chain's CDR3 is CASSDNQETQYF. In nucleotides, the CDR3 is TGTGCCAGCAGCGACAACCAAGAGACCCAGTACTTC.

V and J are TRBV4-3 and TRBJ2-3; 9 bases map to TRBD1. V gave up 3 bases and J gave up 4 bases; unmatched junction bases: 14. CDR1 LGHNA and CDR2 YSLEER come from the germline V gene. This CDR3 comprises 18 residues. CDR3 nucleotide sequence: TGCGCCAGCAGCCAGGAATATCTGGACAGGGGTGCGGCAGATACGCAGTATTTT. Translating it yields CASSQEYLDRGAADTQYF.

The count of this clone is one. V usage is TRBV11-3 and J usage is TRBJ2-3; D not certain. Looked up from germline, CDR1 is SGHNT and CDR2 is YENEEA. The CDR3 is made up of 14 amino acids. Trimming took off 1 base at V and 0 bases at J, with 5 bases between the two ends. The CDR3 DNA follows: TGTGCCAGCAGCTTAGTACAGAGCACAGATACGCAGTATTTT. Protein: CASSLVQSTDTQYF.

J is TRBJ1-4 and V is TRBV6-5; possibly TRBD1 for D (6 bases). CDR3 length: 15 amino acids. Germline values: CDR1 MNHEY, CDR2 SVGAGI. The germline V and J ends were trimmed by 6 bases and 6 bases, with 17 bases remaining between them. This CDR3 is CASSNGGAGDEKLFF. The CDR3 nucleotides are TGTGCCAGCAGCAACGGGGGGGCTGGTGATGAAAAACTGTTTTTT.

In this sample, this clone turned up a few times. The chain carries TRBV18 and TRBJ1-3; 9 bases agree with TRBD1. The CDR3 spans 18 residues. From germline, CDR1 is KGHSH and CDR2 LQKENI. V shed 3 bases, J shed 0 bases, and the junction held 9 bases outside the gene matches. For the CDR3, the DNA is TGTGCCAGCTCACCCCTTGGGACAGGGAGTAGCTCTGGAAACACCATATATTTT. It yields the protein CASSPLGTGSSSGNTIYF.

The chain is built from TRBV9 and TRBJ2-7; possible D gene TRBD2, 5 bases. The germline V gene has CDR1 SGDLS and CDR2 YYNGEE. Deletions cut 0 bases from V and 2 bases from J, with 12 bases between. The CDR3 has 15 residues. This chain's CDR3 is CASSVGVARTYEQYF. The CDR3 region has the DNA TGTGCCAGCAGCGTAGGAGTAGCGAGAACCTACGAGCAGTACTTC.

The J gene is TRBJ1-3, the V gene TRBV6-1; tentative D call: TRBD1 (5 bases). Germline assignment: CDR1 MNHNS and CDR2 SASEGT. The V end lost 3 bases, the J end lost 1 base, and 10 bases lay between the germline ends. There are 15 residues in the CDR3. The CDR3 DNA sequence: TGTGCCAGCAGTGACACAGGCCCTTCTGGAAACACCATATATTTT. It codes for CASSDTGPSGNTIYF.

The chain is built from TRBV11-2 and TRBJ2-3; no definite D call. The V and J ends lost 1 base and 4 bases respectively, with 9 bases between them. The CDR3 is 14 amino acids. Germline V lookup: CDR1 SGHAT, CDR2 FQNNGV. CDR3: CASSLGGQPDTQYF. The CDR3 DNA is TGTGCCAGCAGCTTAGGAGGCCAGCCAGATACGCAGTATTTT.

The rearrangement uses TRBV7-8 and TRBJ2-5; the match to TRBD2 covers 9 bases. V was clipped by 5 bases and J by 3 bases; unmatched bases: 19. Germline V gene data show CDR1 as SGHVS and CDR2 as FQNEAQ. The CDR3 spans 19 residues. In DNA, the CDR3 is TGTGCCAGCAGCCCCCGAGGGGGAGGCCGTAGACTAGCGGAAGAGACCCAGTACTTC. It encodes CASSPRGGGRRLAEETQYF.

V is TRBV7-8 and J is TRBJ1-2; 8 bases are a match to TRBD1. This CDR3 region has 22 residues. Germline V CDR1 and CDR2: SGHVS, FQNEAQ. Trimming cost V 5 bases and J 6 bases; bases outside gene matches: 32. The CDR3 here is CASSNSMRGGGRGLAIGHGYTF. CDR3 DNA sequence: TGTGCCAGCAGCAACTCCATGAGAGGCGGCGGCAGGGGGCTGGCAATAGGACATGGCTACACCTTC.

This clone was detected only once. At one end, the junction sequence differs from germline, possibly due to a read error. The DNA for the CDR3 is TGTGCCAGCAGTTTGGTTATATCGGGGGTGGGGCATTTT. Its protein is CASSLVISGVGHF. The chain joins TRBV12-3 or TRBV12-4 to TRBJ2-3; D may be TRBD2 (6 bases). The CDR3 contains 13 residues.

The chain couples TRBV7-2 to TRBJ1-5, with D unclear. Per germline, CDR1 SGHTA and CDR2 FQGNSA. The CDR3 totals 14 residues. V lost 2 bases to trimming and J lost 6 bases, with 11 bases between them. The CDR3 region has the DNA TGTGCCAGCAGCTTATCGGGGTTTATTCAGCCCCAGCATTTT. Protein sequence: CASSLSGFIQPQHF.

This clone has a single count. V gene TRBV6-5 combines with J gene TRBJ1-1; no definite D call. Germline V gives CDR1 MNHEY, CDR2 SVGAGI. V was trimmed by 2 bases and J by 4 bases, leaving 8 bases between them. This CDR3 spans 13 amino acids. This CDR3 is CASSYDAVTEAFF. The DNA for the CDR3 is TGTGCCAGCAGTTACGATGCGGTCACTGAAGCTTTCTTT.

The rearrangement joins TRBV5-1 to TRBJ2-3; TRBD1 is a possible D gene (5 bases). Trimming removed 4 bases at V and 0 bases at J, with 12 bases between. CDR1 and CDR2 (germline): SGHRS, YFSETQ. The CDR3 contains 15 residues. The CDR3 sequence is CASSTAGPSTDTQYF. Written as DNA, the CDR3 is TGCGCCAGCAGCACGGCAGGGCCGAGCACAGATACGCAGTATTTT.

This clone was recorded a few times. The chain employs TRBV2 and TRBJ1-6; 9 positions agree with TRBD1. The CDR3 length is 14 residues. CDR1 is SNHLY, CDR2 FYNNEI, per germline. With V trimmed by 5 bases and J by 7 bases, 3 bases remained unmatched. The CDR3 loop is CASSPGTGNSPLHF. The CDR3 nucleotides are TGTGCCAGCAGTCCCGGGACAGGGAATTCACCCCTCCACTTT. The entire variable domain, with the rest obtained from reference TRBV2 and TRBJ1-6, is as follows: EPEVTQTPSHQVTQMGQEVILRCVPISNHLYFYWYRQILGQKVEFLVSFYNNEISEKSEIFDDQFSVERPDGSNFTLKIRSTKLEDSAMYFCASSPGTGNSPLHFGNGTRLTVT.

The J gene is TRBJ1-2, the V gene TRBV6-2 or TRBV6-3; possibly TRBD1 for D (5 bases). Germline V gives CDR1 MNHEY, CDR2 SVGEGT. The CDR3 consists of 15 residues. V lost 2 bases, J lost 8 bases, and 18 bases lay in between. CDR3 in DNA: TGTGCCAGCAGTTACGACTCACGGGGACTAGGGGGCTACACCTTC. It is translated as CASSYDSRGLGGYTF.

This rearrangement joins TRBV27 to TRBJ1-2; 9 bases match TRBD1. Germline CDR1 MNHEY, CDR2 SMNVEV (reference sequence). V gave up 6 bases and J gave up 5 bases; unmatched junction bases: 4. The CDR3 totals 13 residues. The CDR3: CASRGGQGYGYTF. CDR3 coding DNA: TGTGCCAGCAGGGGAGGACAGGGGTATGGCTACACCTTC.

This chain connects TRBV6-5 to TRBJ2-7, with 8 bases lining up with TRBD1. CDR1 MNHEY and CDR2 SVGAGI come from the germline V gene. J was trimmed by 5 bases and V by 9 bases; bases with no gene match: 6. The CDR3 has 12 residues. The CDR3 region is CARGTGNNEQYF. CDR3 sequence (DNA): TGTGCCAGGGGGACAGGCAATAACGAGCAGTACTTC.